This T cell receptor (beta chain) was documented in a study of blood T cell repertoires in COVID-19. Whole-study context: Whether acute or convalescent, the COVID-19 samples came from the United States, Italy and Spain. From T cells, B-cell-depleted T cells, or PBMCs came the material, which was cDNA or gDNA.

Patients in Seattle were enrolled during active infection, then followed longitudinally. Germline CDR1 and CDR2: SGHDT and YYEEEE. The V gene end was trimmed by 0 bases and the J gene end by 0 bases; junction bases not matched to a gene: 8. This CDR3 comprises 19 residues. Method: immunoSEQ multiplex PCR; TCRdb's copy keeps in-frame clones and lacks some. The profile shows tens of thousands of clones, roughly 84% of them singletons. Sequencing was performed on peripheral blood. The V and J genes are TRBV5-6 and TRBJ2-6; 8 positions agree with TRBD1. The receptor's source is a man older than 75 with COVID-19, enrolled during active disease. The CDR3 protein is CASSLGTGSLFSGANVLTF. Here the CDR3 DNA reads TGTGCCAGCAGCTTGGGGACAGGGTCCCTTTTCTCTGGGGCCAACGTCCTGACTTTC.